The 25 T cell receptor beta chains in this list originate from one sample, sequenced in a study of blood T cell repertoires in COVID-19. Using immunoSEQ multiplex PCR, the repertoire was profiled, and TCRdb retains in-frame clones only, with some absent. The table has under 300,000 clones, approximately 85% seen once. Sequencing was carried out using PBMCs or T cells enriched from blood (not recorded which). These receptors came from a woman between 50 and 59 years old who had recovered from COVID-19.

This clone was recorded only once. The rearrangement joins TRBV5-5 to TRBJ2-5, with D possibly TRBD2 on 7 matching bases. Germline V gives CDR1 SGHKS, CDR2 YYEKEE (reference sequence). This CDR3 comprises 17 residues. V was trimmed by 3 bases and J by 1 base, leaving 19 bases between them. In DNA, the CDR3 is TGTGCCAGCAGCTCCCCCGGGGGGCTGCGCTTCCAAGAGACCCAGTACTTC. Encoded protein: CASSSPGGLRFQETQYF.

The chain uses TRBV18 and TRBJ2-7, with 7 bases lining up with TRBD1. Germline V gene sequence: CDR1 KGHSH, CDR2 LQKENI. With 0 bases clipped from V and 4 bases from J, the junction kept 3 bases outside the gene matches. The CDR3 runs 14 residues. CDR3 in DNA: TGTGCCAGCTCACCACCAGGGGGCAAGTACGAGCAGTACTTC. Translating gives CASSPPGGKYEQYF.

Only one count was recorded for this clone. This sequence joins TRBV19 and TRBJ1-4; 9 bases are a match to TRBD1. V shed 5 bases, J shed 14 bases, and the junction held 6 bases outside the gene matches. The CDR3 length is 12 residues. Germline loops: CDR1 LNHDA, CDR2 SQIVND (reference sequence). The CDR3 DNA follows: TGTGCCAGTAGTCGACAGGGGGAACGGCTGTTTTTT. This encodes CASSRQGERLFF.

The rearrangement joins TRBV7-2 to TRBJ2-7, with 14 bases identical to TRBD2. The length of the CDR3 is 16 residues. V shed 5 bases, J shed 6 bases, and the junction held 9 bases outside the gene matches. Germline V gene sequence: CDR1 SGHTA, CDR2 FQGNSA. The CDR3 sequence: CASSLRGLAGAGEQYF. Here the CDR3 DNA reads TGTGCCAGCAGCCTAAGGGGACTAGCGGGAGCGGGCGAGCAGTACTTC.

The chain carries TRBV7-2 and TRBJ2-5; D may be TRBD1 (5 bases). Germline CDR1 reads SGHTA; CDR2 reads FQGNSA. Trimming left V 4 bases short and J 4 bases short, with 7 bases between. The CDR3 consists of 12 residues. The DNA of the CDR3 is TGTGCCAGCAGCTCAGGGATAGAGACCCAGTACTTC. Amino acid sequence: CASSSGIETQYF.

The rearrangement joins TRBV6-5 to TRBJ1-6; unclear D gene. Per germline, CDR1 MNHEY and CDR2 SVGAGI. V was cut by 5 bases and J by 7 bases, with 12 bases left in between. The CDR3 is 14 residues long. The CDR3 is CASSNFAVNSPLHF. The CDR3 region has the DNA TGTGCCAGCAGTAACTTCGCGGTAAATTCACCCCTCCACTTT.

This clone was observed a handful of times. This chain uses TRBV28 with TRBJ1-1; TRBD1 might be the D (5 bases). The germline gives CDR1 MDHEN, CDR2 SYDVKM. The V gene lost 8 bases and the J gene lost 3 bases, with 13 bases spanning the gap. This CDR3 has 13 amino acids. The CDR3: CASQDIFHTEAFF. In DNA form, the CDR3 reads TGTGCCAGCCAGGACATCTTCCACACTGAAGCTTTCTTT.

This chain joins TRBV28 and TRBJ2-2; TRBD2 agrees at 8 bases. The junction had 3 bases not matched to a gene; V was cut back by 2 bases and J by 4 bases. There are 15 residues in the CDR3. Germline CDR1 is MDHEN and CDR2 is SYDVKM. The CDR3 coding sequence is TGTGCCAGCAGTTTACGGGGGGGGAGCACCGGGGAGCTGTTTTTT. Protein product: CASSLRGGSTGELFF. Supplemented by reference TRBV28 and TRBJ2-2, the full variable domain reads DVKVTQSSRYLVKRTGEKVFLECVQDMDHENMFWYRQDPGLGLRLIYFSYDVKMKEKGDIPEGYSVSREKKERFSLILESASTNQTSMYLCASSLRGGSTGELFFGEGSRLTVL.

This chain joins TRBV5-1 and TRBJ1-1; D is perhaps TRBD1 (5 bases). The CDR3 is 15 residues long. Germline loops: CDR1 SGHRS, CDR2 YFSETQ. Trimming stripped 0 bases from V and 2 bases from J, with 11 bases between. This CDR3 reads CASSLDGGVNTEAFF. The CDR3 DNA reads TGCGCCAGCAGCTTGGACGGGGGAGTCAACACTGAAGCTTTCTTT.

V is TRBV29-1 and J is TRBJ1-5; TRBD1 matches 11 bases. Germline CDR1 reads SQVTM; CDR2 reads ANQGSEA. The CDR3 contains 13 residues. The J segment lost 6 bases and the V segment lost 7 bases, leaving 5 bases of the junction unmatched. The CDR3 here is CSGGQGGGQPQHF. CDR3 nucleotides: TGCAGCGGGGGACAGGGGGGAGGTCAGCCCCAGCATTTT.

The chain recombines TRBV25-1 with TRBJ1-3, with D tentatively TRBD1 (5 bases). This CDR3 has 13 amino acids. The V and J ends lost 5 bases and 5 bases respectively, with 10 bases between them. Germline-derived CDR1 and CDR2 are MGHDK and SYGVNS. CDR3 nucleotide sequence: TGTGCCAGCAGTCTCCAGGGTAGAAACACCATATATTTT. Protein sequence: CASSLQGRNTIYF.

The chain combines TRBV27 with TRBJ2-7; 8 nucleotides line up with TRBD2. The germline V gene encodes CDR1 MNHEY and CDR2 SMNVEV (reference sequence). The CDR3 spans 16 residues. After removal of 3 bases from V and 2 bases from J, the junction contained 9 bases not matched to a gene. CDR3 DNA: TGTGCCAGCAGTTTGGGGGCGGGAGGCCCCCCCTACGAGCAGTACTTC. It is translated as CASSLGAGGPPYEQYF.

The rearrangement joins TRBV27 to TRBJ2-3; TRBD1 agrees at 8 bases. The germline CDR1 and CDR2 sequences are MNHEY and SMNVEV (reference sequence). V trimming: 5 bases; J trimming: 1 base; junction bases outside the gene matches: 5. The CDR3 contains 15 residues. The CDR3 protein is CASSENRGGTDTQYF. The CDR3 nucleotides are TGTGCCAGCAGTGAAAACAGGGGGGGCACAGATACGCAGTATTTT.

This chain uses TRBV28 with TRBJ2-5, with TRBD2 as a possible D gene (5 bases). CDR1 is MDHEN and CDR2 is SYDVKM in the germline V gene. V was cut by 2 bases and J by 2 bases, with 9 bases left in between. This CDR3 spans 14 amino acids. CDR3 coding DNA: TGTGCCAGCAGTTTAGGGGAGCTTCAAGAGACCCAGTACTTC. This gives the protein CASSLGELQETQYF.

CDR3 nucleotide sequence: TGTGCCAGCAGCCATGGGGACAGGGACTCACCCCTCCACTTT. Residues: CASSHGDRDSPLHF. The chain combines TRBV3-1 (or the pseudogene TRBV3-2) with TRBJ1-6; 9 bases are a match to TRBD1. CDR3 size: 14 residues. V lost 3 bases and J lost 10; bases outside the gene matches: 4. CDR1 and CDR2 from the germline V gene are LGHDT and YNNKEL (reference sequence).

The V and J genes are TRBV10-3 and TRBJ2-7; 8 bases fit TRBD2. CDR3 length: 15 residues. Germline V gene lookup returns CDR1 ENHRY and CDR2 SYGVKD. J gave up 7 bases and V 0 bases, and 8 bases lay outside the gene matches. The CDR3 loop is CAISESTSDVREQYF. CDR3 in DNA: TGTGCCATCAGTGAGTCGACTAGCGACGTACGGGAGCAGTACTTC.

The rearrangement uses TRBV20-1 and TRBJ2-7, with a weak D call TRBD2 (6 bases). V was cut by 6 bases and J by 9 bases, with 15 bases left in between. CDR1 is DFQATT, CDR2 SNEGSKA, per germline (reference sequence). This CDR3 contains 11 residues. The CDR3 DNA is TGCAGTGCCCGCGCGGGGAGCCGGCAGTACTTC. It yields the protein CSARAGSRQYF.

V is TRBV2 and J is TRBJ2-7, with TRBD1 identical over 9 bases. Germline lookup yields CDR1 SNHLY and CDR2 FYNNEI. Trimming cost V 6 bases and J 4 bases; bases outside gene matches: 7. The CDR3 extends over 14 amino acids. The CDR3 is CASSGTGTPYEQYF. In DNA, the CDR3 is TGTGCCAGCAGCGGGACAGGGACCCCTTACGAGCAGTACTTC. Looking up the rest from reference TRBV2 and TRBJ2-7 gives the full variable domain: EPEVTQTPSHQVTQMGQEVILRCVPISNHLYFYWYRQILGQKVEFLVSFYNNEISEKSEIFDDQFSVERPDGSNFTLKIRSTKLEDSAMYFCASSGTGTPYEQYFGPGTRLTVT.

The chain is built from TRBV4-1 and TRBJ1-2, with a possible D match to TRBD1 (5 bases). Germline CDR1 and CDR2: MGHRA and YSYEKL. CDR3 size: 13 residues. V lost 0 bases to trimming and J lost 7 bases, with 9 bases between them. CDR3 loop: CASSQDREGGYTF. CDR3 nucleotides: TGCGCCAGCAGCCAAGACAGGGAAGGTGGCTACACCTTC.

The chain has TRBV29-1 and TRBJ1-4, with a tentative D call TRBD1 (6 bases). Trimming removed 7 bases at V and 4 bases at J, with 10 bases between. Germline CDR1 and CDR2: SQVTM and ANQGSEA. The CDR3 has 12 amino acids. The CDR3 DNA follows: TGCAGCGCAACAGGGCGTAATGAAAAACTGTTTTTT. Amino acids: CSATGRNEKLFF.

J is TRBJ2-5 and V is TRBV6-5; 7 bases agree with TRBD1. The CDR3 consists of 15 residues. Trimming cost V 6 bases and J 0 bases; bases outside gene matches: 7. CDR1 is MNHEY and CDR2 is SVGAGI in the germline V gene. The CDR3 is CASRRTGTNQETQYF. As DNA, the CDR3 is TGTGCCAGCAGACGGACAGGCACTAACCAAGAGACCCAGTACTTC.

The J gene is TRBJ2-1, the V gene TRBV7-9, with D uncertain. Germline CDR1 reads SEHNR; CDR2 reads FQNEAQ (reference sequence). The CDR3 is made up of 15 amino acids. The ends were cut back, 1 base at V and 2 bases at J, with 9 bases in the middle. CDR3 loop: CASSLGRKPYNEQFF. CDR3 DNA sequence: TGTGCCAGCAGCTTAGGCAGGAAACCCTACAATGAGCAGTTCTTC.

The DNA for the CDR3 is TGTGCCAGCAGCGGAGGGACAGGCGAAGAGACCCAGTACTTC. This gives the protein CASSGGTGEETQYF. The genes are TRBV5-4 and TRBJ2-5; TRBD1 matches at 8 bases. The germline V gene has CDR1 SGHNT and CDR2 YYREEE (reference sequence). CDR3 length equals 14 residues. The junction had 5 bases not matched to a gene; V was cut back by 4 bases and J by 3 bases.

The chain recombines TRBV6-6 with TRBJ1-4; TRBD1 matches at 10 bases. CDR1 is MNHNY and CDR2 is SVGAGI in the germline V gene (reference sequence). This CDR3 region has 16 residues. J gave up 6 bases and V 2 bases, and 6 bases lay outside the gene matches. The CDR3 DNA follows: TGTGCCAGCAGTTACGGGACAGGGGTAAGGGATGAAAAACTGTTTTTT. This codes for CASSYGTGVRDEKLFF.

CDR3 in amino acids: CASSPGQGFNGELFF. The CDR3 nucleotides are TGTGCCAGTAGTCCGGGACAGGGGTTCAACGGGGAGCTGTTTTTT. This rearrangement joins TRBV19 to TRBJ2-2, with 10 bases aligning to TRBD1. Germline trimming cut 5 bases from V and 7 bases from J; bases unmatched to any gene: 7. This CDR3 is 15 amino acids long. Germline V gene sequence: CDR1 LNHDA, CDR2 SQIVND (reference sequence).